This T cell receptor beta chain was retrieved from a study of cytomegalovirus exposure and HLA in healthy donors. PCR involved 60 Vbeta and 13 Jbeta primers. The method was immunoSEQ multiplex PCR; TCRdb's version includes in-frame clones alone and lacks a portion of them. Its clone listing holds roughly 140,000 clones. Trimming stripped 5 bases from V and 4 bases from J, with 14 bases between. Per the germline V gene, CDR1 is MNHNY and CDR2 is SVGAGI (reference sequence). CDR3 length equals 14 residues. Sequencing input: PBMCs. This TCR came from a man aged 35-49 years in good health and CMV-seronegative. This chain uses TRBV6-6 with TRBJ1-2; weak D call: TRBD1 (5 bases). CDR3 protein: CASSTQDTFYGYTF. The DNA of the CDR3 is TGTGCCAGCAGTACCCAGGACACCTTCTATGGCTACACCTTC.